The 19 T cell receptor beta chains below were found in one sample sequenced in a study of blood T cell repertoires in COVID-19 (dated by TCRdb to about 2020). The library was produced with the immunoSEQ multiplex PCR assay. This is the immuneACCESS table as TCRdb keeps it, with only in-frame sequences that have V and J called. A part of the clones is gone; compared with another copy, unresolved V genes explain less than half, and the rest is unexplained. Across this sample there are 250,000 to 350,000 clones, with approximately 84% seen only once. Approximately 1.5% of the sample lies in the top ten. Sequenced input: peripheral blood. These receptors came from a human donor with COVID-19, enrolled during active disease. The donor label of this sample is uncertain.

The chain is built from TRBV28 and TRBJ2-1; the match to TRBD2 covers 13 bases. V trimming: 1 base; J trimming: 2 bases; junction bases outside the gene matches: 2. The CDR3 is 17 residues long. Germline V gives CDR1 MDHEN, CDR2 SYDVKM. The CDR3 DNA reads TGTGCCAGCAGTTTATTCACTAGCGGGAGGGCCTACAATGAGCAGTTCTTC. Amino acids: CASSLFTSGRAYNEQFF.

CDR3 in DNA: TGTGCCAGCAGCTACGGACTGGCCGAGACCCAGTACTTC. Residues: CASSYGLAETQYF. The chain employs TRBV11-1 and TRBJ2-5, with D perhaps matching TRBD2 (5 bases). CDR3 size: 13 residues. Trimming cost V 4 bases and J 5 bases, with 11 bases left between them. Germline V gene sequence: CDR1 SGHAT, CDR2 FQDESV (reference sequence). Supplemented by reference TRBV11-1 and TRBJ2-5, the full variable domain reads EAEVAQSPRYKITEKSQAVAFWCDPISGHATLYWYRQILGQGPELLVQFQDESVVDDSQLPKDRFSAERLKGVDSTLKIQPAELGDSAMYLCASSYGLAETQYFGPGTRLLVL.

The chain has TRBV2 and TRBJ2-3; D call uncertain. The CDR3 runs to 13 residues. Trimming pared 7 bases from V and 2 bases from J, leaving 10 bases between. Germline V gene sequence: CDR1 SNHLY, CDR2 FYNNEI. CDR3 in amino acids: CASTVRFTDTQYF. In DNA form, the CDR3 reads TGTGCCAGCACCGTACGGTTCACAGATACGCAGTATTTT.

This clone was observed once. V is TRBV19 and J is TRBJ1-4; D unresolved. Germline loops: CDR1 LNHDA, CDR2 SQIVND (reference sequence). The CDR3 totals 13 residues. Trimming removed 7 bases at V and 2 bases at J, with 8 bases between. CDR3 DNA: TGTGCCAGTACCCTCGGGACTAATGAAAAACTGTTTTTT. This sequence encodes CASTLGTNEKLFF. The variable domain in full, completed from reference TRBV19 and TRBJ1-4, reads DGGITQSPKYLFRKEGQNVTLSCEQNLNHDAMYWYRQDPGQGLRLIYYSQIVNDFQKGDIAEGYSVSREKKESFPLTVTSAQKNPTAFYLCASTLGTNEKLFFGSGTQLSVL.

This clone was seen a single time. This chain connects TRBV6-5 to TRBJ1-2, with 7 nucleotides matching TRBD1. The V gene end was trimmed by 5 bases and the J gene end by 7 bases; junction bases not matched to a gene: 7. The CDR3 is 13 residues long. CDR1 and CDR2 from the germline V gene are MNHEY and SVGAGI. CDR3 residues: CASSTGDNTGYTF. CDR3 in DNA: TGTGCCAGCAGTACAGGGGATAATACTGGCTACACCTTC.

The sample holds a few counts of this clone. The J gene is TRBJ1-1, the V gene TRBV6-4; D call uncertain. The germline gives CDR1 MRHNA, CDR2 SNTAGT. V lost 3 bases, J lost 4 bases, and 9 bases lay in between. CDR3 length: 13 residues. The CDR3 nucleotides are TGTGCCAGCAGTGAATACGTGGCCACTGAAGCTTTCTTT. Translated: CASSEYVATEAFF.

The V call is TRBV30, the J call TRBJ1-3; TRBD1 might be the D (6 bases). The CDR3 length is 13 residues. CDR1 GTSNPN and CDR2 SVGIG come from the germline V gene (reference sequence). The V end was cut by 4 bases, the J end by 2 bases, with 9 bases between. The CDR3 DNA reads TGTGCCTGGAATGCAGGGGCTGGAAACACCATATATTTT. Amino acid sequence: CAWNAGAGNTIYF. Together with reference TRBV30 and TRBJ1-3, the CDR3 gives the full variable domain: SQTIHQWPATLVQPVGSPLSLECTVEGTSNPNLYWYRQAAGRGLQLLFYSVGIGQISSEVPQNLSASRPQDRQFILSSKKLLLSDSGFYLCAWNAGAGNTIYFGEGSWLTVV.

The CDR3 DNA reads TGTGCCAGCAGCTGGACCGGGACAGGGTACGGGGAGCTGTTTTTT. As protein: CASSWTGTGYGELFF. The chain is built from TRBV11-2 and TRBJ2-2, with 9 bases lining up with TRBD1. After removal of 4 bases from V and 7 bases from J, the junction contained 7 bases not matched to a gene. CDR1 SGHAT and CDR2 FQNNGV come from the germline V gene. The length of the CDR3 is 15 residues.

This sequence joins TRBV10-2 and TRBJ2-2; TRBD2 matches at 11 bases. Looked up from germline, CDR1 is WSHSY and CDR2 is SAAADI. CDR3 length: 14 residues. V shed 6 bases, J shed 4 bases, and the junction held 1 base outside the gene matches. CDR3 in amino acids: CASRLAGVTGELFF. Here the CDR3 DNA reads TGCGCCAGCAGACTAGCGGGAGTCACCGGGGAGCTGTTTTTT.

Here the CDR3 reads CAWSGGGDYNEQFF. DNA of the CDR3: TGTGCCTGGAGCGGGGGAGGCGATTACAATGAGCAGTTCTTC. The genes are TRBV30 and TRBJ2-1; D is possibly TRBD2 (6 bases). Germline CDR1 GTSNPN, CDR2 SVGIG (reference sequence). The germline V and J ends were trimmed by 3 bases and 4 bases, with 13 bases remaining between them. CDR3 length: 14 amino acids.

The genes are TRBV9 and TRBJ1-3; 7 bases are shared with TRBD1. V dropped 3 bases and J dropped 3; count of bases not matched to a gene: 6. The length of the CDR3 is 15 residues. Germline CDR1 is SGDLS and CDR2 is YYNGEE. CDR3 DNA sequence: TGTGCCAGCAGCGGACAGGGTGGAGTTGGAAACACCATATATTTT. Translating it yields CASSGQGGVGNTIYF.

CDR3: CASSPRSGATNEKLFF. The DNA of the CDR3 is TGTGCCAGCAGCCCCAGGTCGGGAGCAACTAATGAAAAACTGTTTTTT. V is TRBV7-2 and J is TRBJ1-4; D is unclear. The CDR3 has 16 residues. Germline assignment: CDR1 SGHTA and CDR2 FQGNSA. The ends were cut back, 5 bases at V and 0 bases at J, with 13 bases in the middle.

This clone was observed once. V is TRBV25-1 and J is TRBJ2-3, with TRBD2 matching 7 bases. The CDR3 contains 13 residues. Per germline, CDR1 MGHDK and CDR2 SYGVNS. The junction had 8 bases not matched to a gene; V was cut back by 8 bases and J by 6 bases. This CDR3 reads CASGRSGTDTQYF. CDR3 DNA sequence: TGTGCCAGCGGGAGAAGCGGGACCGATACGCAGTATTTT. The full variable domain, in which reference TRBV25-1 and TRBJ2-3 provide the parts outside the CDR3, is EADIYQTPRYLVIGTGKKITLECSQTMGHDKMYWYQQDPGMELHLIHYSYGVNSTEKGDLSSESTVSRIRTEHFPLTLESARPSHTSQYLCASGRSGTDTQYFGPGTRLTVL.

The chain uses TRBV9 and TRBJ1-6; no clear D gene. Per germline, CDR1 SGDLS and CDR2 YYNGEE. The CDR3 runs 17 residues. The V end lost 0 bases, the J end lost 0 bases, and 10 bases lay between the germline ends. CDR3 DNA sequence: TGTGCCAGCAGCGTAGATCCCCTTAGCTCCTATAATTCACCCCTCCACTTT. Protein product: CASSVDPLSSYNSPLHF.

The chain links TRBV5-1 to TRBJ2-1; 8 nucleotides line up with TRBD2. The length of the CDR3 is 18 residues. The germline CDR1 and CDR2 sequences are SGHRS and YFSETQ. V lost 2 bases to trimming and J lost 2 bases; unmatched junction nucleotides: 12. The CDR3 bases are TGCGCCAGCAGCTTCGATCCCTCGCGGGAGGTGACCTACAATGAGCAGTTCTTC. It encodes CASSFDPSREVTYNEQFF.

The V call is TRBV28, the J call TRBJ2-1; 11 nucleotides match TRBD2. Germline V CDR1 and CDR2: MDHEN, SYDVKM. V dropped 5 bases and J dropped 7; count of bases not matched to a gene: 4. This CDR3 contains 14 residues. Here the CDR3 DNA reads TGTGCCAGCAGTCACCCTAGCGGGAGGAATGAGCAGTTCTTC. Encoded protein: CASSHPSGRNEQFF.

The gene calls are TRBV28 and TRBJ2-3; tentatively, D is TRBD1 (6 bases). CDR3 length: 17 amino acids. Germline V gives CDR1 MDHEN, CDR2 SYDVKM. V lost 5 bases to trimming and J lost 4 bases, with 22 bases between them. In nucleotides, the CDR3 is TGTGCCAGCAGTACGGTAAAACAGGGTTTAAGTGCAGATACGCAGTATTTT. Amino acids: CASSTVKQGLSADTQYF. The complete variable domain, with remaining parts taken from reference TRBV28 and TRBJ2-3, reads DVKVTQSSRYLVKRTGEKVFLECVQDMDHENMFWYRQDPGLGLRLIYFSYDVKMKEKGDIPEGYSVSREKKERFSLILESASTNQTSMYLCASSTVKQGLSADTQYFGPGTRLTVL.

This clone appeared a few times. V and J are TRBV19 and TRBJ1-1; the match to TRBD1 covers 12 bases. J gave up 10 bases and V 5 bases, and 5 bases lay outside the gene matches. Germline V gene data show CDR1 as LNHDA and CDR2 as SQIVND (reference sequence). This CDR3 region has 13 residues. DNA for the CDR3: TGTGCCAGTAGTGTTGGGACAGGGGGCGCAGCTTTCTTT. Protein product: CASSVGTGGAAFF.

On this clone itself: At the DNA level, this CDR3 is encoded by other sequences in the same sample as well. This sequence joins TRBV28 and TRBJ2-7, with D possibly being TRBD2 (6 bases). V was shortened by 6 bases and J by 1 base, with 10 bases between the two germline ends. The CDR3 is 13 residues long. Germline CDR1 and CDR2: MDHEN and SYDVKM. As DNA, the CDR3 is TGTGCCAGCAGCCTCGGGGGTTCCTACGAGCAGTACTTC. Amino acids: CASSLGGSYEQYF.